Following are 24 T cell receptor beta chains from one sample sequenced in a study of blood T cell repertoires in COVID-19. Sequencing was performed with immunoSEQ multiplex PCR; in TCRdb, only in-frame clones are kept and a portion is missing. There are about 230,000 clones in the sample; approximately 80% occur only once, and 1.8% lies in the top ten. Sequencing was performed on PBMCs or T cells enriched from blood (not recorded which). The receptor set was obtained from a man in his 60s who had recovered from COVID-19.

The CDR3 protein is CSVGGRNANTGELFF. The CDR3 nucleotides read TGCAGCGTTGGAGGCCGTAACGCGAACACCGGGGAGCTGTTTTTT. The chain joins TRBV29-1 to TRBJ2-2, with D hard to call. The V gene's germline CDR1 is SQVTM and CDR2 ANQGSEA. CDR3 length equals 15 residues. Trimming took 4 bases from V and 0 from J, leaving 12 bases between them.

This clone was counted once. The chain is built from TRBV4-1 and TRBJ1-2; a weak D match, TRBD1 (5 bases). The V end lost 2 bases, the J end lost 8 bases, and 15 bases lay between the germline ends. Germline assignment: CDR1 MGHRA and CDR2 YSYEKL. CDR3 length: 14 amino acids. The CDR3 region is CASSQKDNGVGYTF. CDR3 nucleotide sequence: TGCGCCAGCAGCCAAAAGGACAACGGAGTCGGCTACACCTTC.

The chain carries TRBV4-3 and TRBJ2-7, with TRBD1 as a possible D gene (5 bases). The CDR3 has 14 amino acids. The germline V gene encodes CDR1 LGHNA and CDR2 YSLEER. V was trimmed by 0 bases and J by 3 bases, leaving 9 bases between them. The chain's CDR3 is CASSQDWGDYEQYF. The CDR3 region has the DNA TGCGCCAGCAGCCAAGACTGGGGCGACTACGAGCAGTACTTC.

The gene calls are TRBV21-1 and TRBJ2-7; the table's D gene call, TRBD1, was not cross checked with the DNA. TRBV21-1 is listed as a pseudogene. The CDR3 contains 13 residues. The CDR3 protein is CASSKGARGEQYF. The DNA for the CDR3 is TGTGCCAGCAGCAAGGGGGCCCGTGGAGAGCAGTACTTC.

This chain connects TRBV18 to TRBJ2-5; D uncertain. V lost 3 bases and J 1 base, leaving 12 bases between the germline ends. The CDR3 consists of 15 residues. CDR1 KGHSH and CDR2 LQKENI come from the germline V gene. The CDR3 nucleotides are TGTGCCAGCTCACCCGCCCTAAACAGCCAAGAGACCCAGTACTTC. This sequence encodes CASSPALNSQETQYF.

This clone was recorded only once. J is TRBJ1-2 and V is TRBV2; D remains ambiguous. There are 14 residues in the CDR3. The ends were cut back, 5 bases at V and 1 base at J, with 11 bases in the middle. Germline assignment: CDR1 SNHLY and CDR2 FYNNEI. The CDR3: CASSRETLNYGYTF. DNA of the CDR3: TGTGCCAGCAGTCGAGAGACACTTAACTATGGCTACACCTTC.

V usage is TRBV13 and J usage is TRBJ2-7; D may be TRBD1 (6 bases). V lost 5 bases and J 0 bases, leaving 14 bases between the germline ends. The CDR3 contains 15 residues. Germline loops: CDR1 PRHDT, CDR2 FYEKMQ (reference sequence). The CDR3 bases are TGTGCCAGCAGCGAAGCCCAGGGGCTCTCCTACGAGCAGTACTTC. It specifies CASSEAQGLSYEQYF.

CDR3 coding DNA: TGTGCTAGTGGGACAAGACAGCAAGGTGAGCAGTTCTTC. Protein sequence: CASGTRQQGEQFF. The chain uses TRBV12-5 and TRBJ2-1, with D maybe TRBD1 (5 bases). CDR1 and CDR2 (germline): LGHNT, FRNRAP. The V and J ends lost 6 bases and 9 bases respectively, with 15 bases between them. CDR3 length: 13 amino acids.

The V and J genes are TRBV7-2 and TRBJ2-4, with TRBD1 as a possible D gene (6 bases). V was cut by 0 bases and J by 1 base, with 16 bases left in between. The CDR3 is 18 amino acids. Germline loops: CDR1 SGHTA, CDR2 FQGNSA. CDR3 amino acids: CASSLAGTRGRAKNIQYF. In nucleotides, the CDR3 is TGTGCCAGCAGCTTAGCGGGGACCAGGGGACGGGCCAAAAACATTCAGTACTTC.

The chain uses TRBV29-1 and TRBJ2-1, with TRBD1 matching over 11 bases. The CDR3 spans 15 residues. Germline lookup yields CDR1 SQVTM and CDR2 ANQGSEA. Unmatched junction bases numbered 6, after V lost 0 bases and J lost 8 bases. The CDR3 loop is CSVEEGDRGNYEQFF. For the CDR3, the DNA is TGCAGCGTTGAAGAGGGGGACAGGGGGAACTATGAGCAGTTCTTC.

This clone has a single count. Given a much more abundant clone one base away, this may be a read error. The rearrangement links TRBV7-3 to TRBJ1-1, with D unclear. The CDR3 consists of 13 residues. Germline CDR1 and CDR2: SGHTA and FQGTGA. Trimming left V 4 bases short and J 1 base short, with 7 bases between. CDR3 residues: CASSSNRNTEAFF. The DNA for the CDR3 is TGTGCCAGCAGCTCCAACAGGAACACTGAAGCTTTCTTT.

The chain recombines TRBV24-1 with TRBJ1-1; maybe TRBD1 (6 bases). The CDR3 covers 14 residues. Germline V gene lookup returns CDR1 KGHDR and CDR2 SFDVKD. V lost 5 bases, J lost 1 base, and 10 bases lay in between. This CDR3 is CATSVGRGNTEAFF. Here the CDR3 DNA reads TGTGCCACCAGTGTGGGCAGGGGGAACACTGAAGCTTTCTTT.

This CDR3 is CASSLAGDRTNEQFF. The CDR3 DNA is TGCGCCAGCAGCTTGGCCGGGGACAGAACCAATGAGCAGTTCTTC. The chain uses TRBV5-1 and TRBJ2-1, with TRBD1 identical over 7 bases. Germline-derived CDR1 and CDR2 are SGHRS and YFSETQ. CDR3 length: 15 residues. V trimming: 0 bases; J trimming: 6 bases; junction bases outside the gene matches: 6.

The V and J genes are TRBV7-9 and TRBJ1-1, with D unclear. There are 15 residues in the CDR3. Per germline, CDR1 SEHNR and CDR2 FQNEAQ (reference sequence). The ends were cut back, 3 bases at V and 1 base at J, with 12 bases in the middle. The CDR3, as DNA: TGTGCCAGCAGCTTGCCCCGGCAGGCGAACACTGAAGCTTTCTTT. This encodes CASSLPRQANTEAFF.

This chain joins TRBV15 and TRBJ1-4; D gene uncertain. Trimming cost V 5 bases and J 8 bases, with 15 bases left between them. This CDR3 contains 14 residues. Germline CDR1 LNHNV, CDR2 YYDKDF (reference sequence). CDR3 in DNA: TGTGCCACCAGCCATAGGGCGGAGGGAGAAAAACTGTTTTTT. It is translated as CATSHRAEGEKLFF.

J is TRBJ2-5 and V is TRBV5-1; D perhaps matches TRBD1 (6 bases). V lost 1 base to trimming and J lost 4 bases, with 20 bases between them. CDR1 is SGHRS and CDR2 is YFSETQ in the germline V gene. The CDR3 length is 17 residues. The CDR3: CASSLRAQGGLGETQYF. In DNA form, the CDR3 reads TGCGCCAGCAGCTTGAGGGCACAGGGTGGGCTCGGAGAGACCCAGTACTTC.

The chain is built from TRBV10-3 and TRBJ1-1; 7 bases agree with TRBD1. Germline values: CDR1 ENHRY, CDR2 SYGVKD. With V trimmed by 6 bases and J by 4 bases, 11 bases remained unmatched. This CDR3 has 15 amino acids. CDR3 loop: CAIRETGTVFTEAFF. In DNA form, the CDR3 reads TGTGCCATCAGGGAGACCGGGACAGTTTTCACTGAAGCTTTCTTT.

The chain links TRBV12-3 or TRBV12-4 to TRBJ1-2; no definite D call. Deletions cut 5 bases from V and 8 bases from J, with 15 bases between. This CDR3 is 13 amino acids long. The CDR3 is CASSTTRKEGYTF. The CDR3 DNA reads as TGTGCCAGCAGTACCACCCGGAAGGAGGGCTACACCTTC.

The J gene is TRBJ2-7, the V gene TRBV5-4; TRBD2 is a possible D gene (6 bases). The CDR3 is made up of 15 amino acids. The germline V gene has CDR1 SGHNT and CDR2 YYREEE (reference sequence). The germline V and J ends were trimmed by 4 bases and 4 bases, with 18 bases remaining between them. The CDR3 DNA follows: TGTGCCAGCAGCCGCCCGGGAGAAAAAATTTACGAGCAGTACTTC. This translates into CASSRPGEKIYEQYF.

The V call is TRBV6-5, the J call TRBJ2-1; 8 bases line up with TRBD2. This CDR3 is built from 11 residues. After removal of 4 bases from V and 14 bases from J, the junction contained 4 bases not matched to a gene. Looked up from germline, CDR1 is MNHEY and CDR2 is SVGAGI. CDR3 sequence (DNA): TGTGCCAGCAGTTCGGGACTAGGAAAGTTCTTC. Its translation is CASSSGLGKFF.

This chain joins TRBV5-5 and TRBJ1-1; 8 bases match TRBD1. Germline assignment: CDR1 SGHKS and CDR2 YYEKEE (reference sequence). The CDR3 runs to 14 residues. With V trimmed by 3 bases and J by 4 bases, 5 bases remained unmatched. CDR3 DNA: TGTGCCAGCAGCTCAGGGGGCAGAGGCACTGAAGCTTTCTTT. As protein: CASSSGGRGTEAFF.

This clone was detected only once. V gene TRBV11-3 combines with J gene TRBJ2-7, with 8 nucleotides matching TRBD1. This CDR3 is 14 amino acids long. V dropped 5 bases and J dropped 3; count of bases not matched to a gene: 6. CDR1 is SGHNT, CDR2 YENEEA, per germline. The CDR3 DNA follows: TGTGCCAGCAGCCAAAGACAGGGGCACTACGAGCAGTACTTC. Protein product: CASSQRQGHYEQYF.

The chain joins TRBV6-5 to TRBJ2-7; 10 bases align to TRBD1. V lost 7 bases, J lost 1 base, and 7 bases stayed unmatched. The CDR3 totals 15 residues. Germline CDR1 MNHEY, CDR2 SVGAGI. For the CDR3, the DNA is TGTGCCAGCATTCACCGGGACAGGGGTTCCTACGAGCAGTACTTC. Residues: CASIHRDRGSYEQYF.

The chain employs TRBV4-3 and TRBJ2-5; D may be TRBD2 (5 bases). The CDR3 runs 14 residues. CDR1 LGHNA and CDR2 YSLEER come from the germline V gene. Trimming removed 3 bases at V and 5 bases at J, with 13 bases between. This CDR3 is CASSQRANGETQYF. CDR3 coding DNA: TGCGCCAGCAGCCAGAGGGCCAACGGGGAGACCCAGTACTTC.